These 22 T cell receptor beta chains were sequenced from one sample in a study of T cells in Graves' hyperthyroidism and ophthalmopathy. From RNA transcripts, TCR beta CDR3 regions were amplified. Researchers ran a first-round RT-PCR on the TCR CDR3 using the HTBI primer set. Using its own MiXCR run on the multiplex PCR reads, TCRdb lists one record per CDR3 protein. The data contain about 300,000 distinct CDR3 sequences, 16% of them singletons. Source material: blood. The origin of the receptors is a man between 25 and 39 years old with Graves' hyperthyroidism.

This clonotype was detected only a few times. The chain is built from TRBV7-3 and TRBJ2-6, with D unresolved. This CDR3 spans 14 amino acids. The V and J ends lost 0 bases and 2 bases respectively, with 2 bases between them. CDR1 is SGHTA, CDR2 FQGTGA, per germline. This CDR3 reads CASSLTTGANVLTF. For the CDR3, the DNA is TGTGCCAGCAGCTTAACTACTGGGGCCAACGTCCTGACTTTC.

The chain combines TRBV11-2 with TRBJ1-2; a possible D gene is TRBD1 (5 bases). CDR3 length: 15 amino acids. V was shortened by 7 bases and J by 5 bases, with 20 bases between the two germline ends. Germline V lookup: CDR1 SGHAT, CDR2 FQNNGV. The CDR3 DNA reads as TGTGCCAGCACACACGTGAAGGGGAAGGAGTATGGCTACACCTTC. Protein product: CASTHVKGKEYGYTF.

The chain combines TRBV20-1 with TRBJ2-4; D may be TRBD2 (6 bases). Trimming pared 3 bases from V and 1 base from J, leaving 13 bases between. The CDR3 is 15 residues long. Germline V CDR1 and CDR2: DFQATT, SNEGSKA (reference sequence). CDR3: CSASGSPSAKNIQYF. CDR3 DNA: TGCAGTGCTAGCGGGAGTCCCTCGGCCAAAAACATTCAGTACTTC.

This clonotype was counted many times. The rearrangement links TRBV7-3 to TRBJ2-7, with 9 bases matching TRBD1. This CDR3 is built from 14 residues. With 4 bases clipped from V and 2 bases from J, the junction kept 3 bases outside the gene matches. Germline V CDR1 and CDR2: SGHTA, FQGTGA. The CDR3 DNA reads as TGTGCCAGCAGCTCGACAGGGGGGACCTACGAGCAGTACTTC. Amino acid sequence: CASSSTGGTYEQYF. Supplemented by reference TRBV7-3 and TRBJ2-7, the full variable domain reads GAGVSQTPSNKVTEKGKYVELRCDPISGHTALYWYRQSLGQGPEFLIYFQGTGAADDSGLPNDRFFAVRPEGSVSTLKIQRTERGDSAVYLCASSSTGGTYEQYFGPGTRLTVT.

Many counts were recorded for this clonotype. The chain carries TRBV6-1 and TRBJ2-3; weak D call: TRBD2 (6 bases). V lost 6 bases and J lost 4, with 14 bases in between. Germline V gene data show CDR1 as MNHNS and CDR2 as SASEGT. The CDR3 length is 14 residues. CDR3 loop: CASRALAVPDTQYF. The DNA of the CDR3 is TGTGCCAGCAGAGCGTTAGCGGTACCAGATACGCAGTATTTT.

Details on this clonotype: With a much larger clone just one base away, this may be a read error. The gene calls are TRBV11-3 and TRBJ1-1; no firm D call. CDR3 length: 14 amino acids. Germline assignment: CDR1 SGHNT and CDR2 YENEEA. In nucleotides, the CDR3 is TGTGCCAGCAGCTTATCGTGGGTGAACACTGACGCTTTCTTT. This sequence encodes CASSLSWVNTDAFF.

This clonotype occurred many times. V gene TRBV7-2 combines with J gene TRBJ2-7, with 13 bases aligning to TRBD2. The length of the CDR3 is 14 residues. Germline CDR1 reads SGHTA; CDR2 reads FQGNSA. J lost 5 bases, V lost 5 bases, and 3 bases had no gene match. CDR3 loop: CASSQGLAGDEQYF. CDR3 DNA sequence: TGTGCCAGCAGCCAAGGACTAGCGGGAGACGAGCAGTACTTC. Full variable domain (missing parts from reference TRBV7-2 and TRBJ2-7): GAGVSQSPSNKVTEKGKDVELRCDPISGHTALYWYRQSLGQGLEFLIYFQGNSAPDKSGLPSDRFSAERTGGSVSTLTIQRTQQEDSAVYLCASSQGLAGDEQYFGPGTRLTVT.

This chain's CDR3 is CASSGEPYSNQPQHF. The CDR3 region has the DNA TGTGCCAGCTCGGGTGAGCCATATAGCAATCAGCCCCAGCATTTT. The chain carries TRBV6-1 and TRBJ1-5; D is ambiguous. The CDR3 consists of 15 residues. Germline V gives CDR1 MNHNS, CDR2 SASEGT. V was cut by 8 bases and J by 0 bases, with 14 bases left in between.

The V and J genes are TRBV7-2 and TRBJ2-1; D uncertain. The CDR3 consists of 14 residues. The V end lost 5 bases, the J end lost 14 bases, and 22 bases lay between the germline ends. CDR1 is SGHTA, CDR2 FQGNSA, per germline. In DNA, the CDR3 is TGTGCCAGCAGCCCACCCCGAGCGTTTAATGGGGAGTTCTTC. This encodes CASSPPRAFNGEFF.

The CDR3 is CASSDDRVRDEQYF. CDR3 DNA sequence: TGTGCCAGCAGTGATGACAGGGTGCGCGACGAGCAGTACTTC. The gene calls are TRBV12-3 or TRBV12-4 and TRBJ2-7; 7 bases agree with TRBD1. The CDR3 sequence is 14 residues long. The trim removed 5 bases at V and 5 bases at J, leaving 9 bases unmatched.

This rearrangement joins TRBV12-3 or TRBV12-4 to TRBJ1-2, with TRBD1 identical over 8 bases. The CDR3 length is 14 residues. Trimming removed 5 bases from V and 7 bases from J; junction bases left unmatched: 9. CDR3 nucleotides: TGTGCCAGCAGTCGGCCGGGACAGGCGCGTGGCTACACCTTC. Its translation is CASSRPGQARGYTF.

This clonotype was observed at least ten times. This sequence joins TRBV6-1 and TRBJ1-3; tentative D call: TRBD1 (5 bases). The CDR3 extends over 15 amino acids. The germline V and J ends were trimmed by 2 bases and 2 bases, with 10 bases remaining between them. Germline CDR1 MNHNS, CDR2 SASEGT. The chain's CDR3 is CASSESPGPGNTIYF. CDR3 nucleotides: TGTGCCAGCAGTGAATCTCCGGGGCCTGGAAACACCATATATTTT.

This clonotype was picked up a small number of times. The V call is TRBV7-9, the J call TRBJ2-7; 8 bases map to TRBD1. In germline, CDR1 is SEHNR, CDR2 FQNEAQ (reference sequence). The CDR3 sequence is 16 residues long. The V segment lost 5 bases and the J segment 3 bases; nucleotides outside the gene matches: 12. CDR3 loop: CASSPRDRGPYYEQYF. The CDR3 region has the DNA TGTGCCAGCAGCCCCCGAGACAGGGGTCCATACTACGAGCAGTACTTC.

The genes are TRBV7-9 and TRBJ2-1, with D hard to call. Trimming stripped 4 bases from V and 9 bases from J, with 13 bases between. Germline CDR1 SEHNR, CDR2 FQNEAQ (reference sequence). CDR3 length equals 13 residues. CDR3 bases: TGTGCCAGCAGCTCTAGTGCGAATCTTGAGCAGTTCTTC. This codes for CASSSSANLEQFF.

In its sample, this clonotype was seen many times. The V and J genes are TRBV5-1 and TRBJ2-1, with 7 bases aligning to TRBD1. This CDR3 contains 16 residues. The junction had 7 bases not matched to a gene; V was cut back by 4 bases and J by 0 bases. The V gene's germline CDR1 is SGHRS and CDR2 YFSETQ. The CDR3 DNA sequence: TGCGCCAGCAGCCCAAGACAGGGAAGCTCCTACAATGAGCAGTTCTTC. Amino acid sequence: CASSPRQGSSYNEQFF.

CDR3 residues: CASVPPAGATDTQYF. CDR3 in DNA: TGTGCCAGCGTCCCCCCAGCGGGAGCGACAGATACGCAGTATTTT. The chain joins TRBV2 to TRBJ2-3, with 8 bases lining up with TRBD2. Germline V gene sequence: CDR1 SNHLY, CDR2 FYNNEI. With 8 bases clipped from V and 3 bases from J, the junction kept 10 bases outside the gene matches. The length of the CDR3 is 15 residues. The whole variable domain, remainder taken from reference TRBV2 and TRBJ2-3, is EPEVTQTPSHQVTQMGQEVILRCVPISNHLYFYWYRQILGQKVEFLVSFYNNEISEKSEIFDDQFSVERPDGSNFTLKIRSTKLEDSAMYFCASVPPAGATDTQYFGPGTRLTVL.

The chain has TRBV7-6 and TRBJ2-2, with D unresolved. Trimming took off 0 bases at V and 2 bases at J, with 13 bases between the two ends. The CDR3 totals 17 residues. Germline V lookup: CDR1 SGHVS, CDR2 FNYEAQ. The CDR3 sequence is CASSLAPPTANTGELFF. The CDR3 DNA reads TGTGCCAGCAGCTTAGCTCCCCCTACGGCCAACACCGGGGAGCTGTTTTTT.

This clonotype was picked up many times. The V and J genes are TRBV7-9 and TRBJ1-5; TRBD1 is a possible D gene (6 bases). V was trimmed by 3 bases and J by 3 bases, leaving 12 bases between them. The CDR3 length is 15 residues. Germline CDR1 reads SEHNR; CDR2 reads FQNEAQ (reference sequence). CDR3 DNA: TGTGCCAGCAGCTTGGGGGGGGGCCTCAATCAGCCCCAGCATTTT. Residues: CASSLGGGLNQPQHF.

This clonotype was picked up many times. V gene TRBV27 combines with J gene TRBJ2-7; D may be TRBD2 (6 bases). Trimming left V 8 bases short and J 2 bases short, with 16 bases between. This CDR3 has 14 residues. Germline V gene data show CDR1 as MNHEY and CDR2 as SMNVEV (reference sequence). The CDR3 region has the DNA TGTGCCAGCGGATTCGCGGGACCTGCCTACGAGCAGTACTTC. This encodes CASGFAGPAYEQYF.

CDR3 amino acids: CASSLGQDHEKLFF. Written as DNA, the CDR3 is TGTGCCAGCAGTCTCGGACAGGACCATGAAAAACTGTTTTTT. The rearrangement joins TRBV28 to TRBJ1-4, with 7 nucleotides matching TRBD1. With 5 bases clipped from V and 6 bases from J, the junction kept 6 bases outside the gene matches. The length of the CDR3 is 14 residues. Germline values: CDR1 MDHEN, CDR2 SYDVKM.

This sequence joins TRBV29-1 and TRBJ1-4, with 12 bases fitting TRBD1. The CDR3 runs 13 residues. CDR1 SQVTM and CDR2 ANQGSEA come from the germline V gene. The junction had 4 bases not matched to a gene; V was cut back by 6 bases and J by 8 bases. CDR3 DNA sequence: TGCAGCGTACCCGGGACAGGGGGCGAAAAACTGTTTTTT. Amino acids: CSVPGTGGEKLFF.

The chain has TRBV29-1 and TRBJ2-5; 16 bases fit TRBD2. CDR3 length equals 14 residues. CDR1 SQVTM and CDR2 ANQGSEA come from the germline V gene. Trimming at V came to 3 bases and at J to 5 bases, leaving 0 bases not matched to a gene. CDR3 sequence: CSVEGLAGGETQYF. Written as DNA, the CDR3 is TGCAGCGTTGAGGGACTAGCGGGGGGGGAGACCCAGTACTTC.